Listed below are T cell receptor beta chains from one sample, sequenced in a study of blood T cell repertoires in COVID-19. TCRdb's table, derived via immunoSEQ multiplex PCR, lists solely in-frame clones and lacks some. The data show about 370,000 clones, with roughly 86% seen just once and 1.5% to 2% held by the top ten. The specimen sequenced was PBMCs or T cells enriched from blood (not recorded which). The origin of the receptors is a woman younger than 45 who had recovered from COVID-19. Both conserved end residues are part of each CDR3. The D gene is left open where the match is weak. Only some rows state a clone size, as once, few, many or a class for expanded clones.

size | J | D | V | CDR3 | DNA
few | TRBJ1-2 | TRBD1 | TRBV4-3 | CASSQDYRGLEGYTF | TGCGCCAGCAGCCAAGATTACAGGGGGCTGGAAGGCTACACCTTC
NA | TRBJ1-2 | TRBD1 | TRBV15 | CATSRDDRANYGYTF | TGTGCCACCAGCAGAGATGACAGGGCTAACTATGGCTACACCTTC
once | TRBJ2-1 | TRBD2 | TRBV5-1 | CASSSTSGRPSPYNEQFF | TGCGCCAGCAGCTCCACTAGCGGGAGGCCTTCTCCTTACAATGAGCAGTTCTTC
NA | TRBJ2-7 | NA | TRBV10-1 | CASSAEGTPPYEQYF | TGCGCCAGCAGTGCTGAGGGTACCCCTCCTTACGAGCAGTACTTC
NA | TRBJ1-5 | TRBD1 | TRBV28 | CASSLEGQGFSNQPQHF | TGTGCCAGCAGTTTAGAGGGACAGGGGTTTAGCAATCAGCCCCAGCATTTT
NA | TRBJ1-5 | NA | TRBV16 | CASSQSSAAVGNQPQHF | TGTGCCAGCAGCCAATCTAGCGCCGCGGTCGGCAATCAGCCCCAGCATTTT
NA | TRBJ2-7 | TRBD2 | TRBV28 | CASSFLTSGYEQYF | TGTGCCAGCAGTTTCCTGACTAGCGGCTACGAGCAGTACTTC
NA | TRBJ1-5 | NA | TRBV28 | CASSLGNRVDQPQHF | TGTGCCAGCAGTTTAGGTAACAGGGTAGATCAGCCCCAGCATTTT
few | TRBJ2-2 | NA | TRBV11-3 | CASSLNPGFTGELFF | TGTGCCAGCAGCTTAAATCCGGGGTTCACCGGGGAGCTGTTTTTT
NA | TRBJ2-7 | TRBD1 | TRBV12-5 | CASGLTGTGQAEFSYEQYF | TGTGCTAGTGGTTTGACTGGGACAGGGCAGGCGGAATTCTCCTACGAGCAGTACTTC
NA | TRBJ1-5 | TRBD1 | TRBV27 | CASSRGPGTVNQPQHF | TGTGCCAGCAGCAGGGGCCCCGGGACAGTAAATCAGCCCCAGCATTTT
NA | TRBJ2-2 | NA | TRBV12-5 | CASGSNTDRSSTGELFF | TGTGCTAGTGGTTCAAATACGGACAGATCAAGCACCGGGGAGCTGTTTTTT
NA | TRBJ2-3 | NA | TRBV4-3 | CASSKGAASTDTQYF | TGCGCCAGCAGCAAAGGGGCTGCTTCAACAGATACGCAGTATTTT
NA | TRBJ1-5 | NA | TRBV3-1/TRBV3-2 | CASSQDGGVHNQPQHF | TGTGCCAGCAGCCAAGATGGCGGTGTTCACAATCAGCCCCAGCATTTT
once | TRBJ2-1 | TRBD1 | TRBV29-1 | CSVRDRASSYNEQFF | TGCAGCGTTCGGGACAGGGCATCCTCCTACAATGAGCAGTTCTTC
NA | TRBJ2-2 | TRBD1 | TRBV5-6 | CASRRELDRGRDTGELFF | TGTGCCAGCAGAAGGGAGTTGGACAGGGGGCGCGACACCGGGGAGCTGTTTTTT
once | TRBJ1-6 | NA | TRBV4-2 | CASSPTRTGSYNSPLHF | TGTGCCAGCAGCCCTACCCGTACGGGCTCCTATAATTCACCCCTCCACTTT
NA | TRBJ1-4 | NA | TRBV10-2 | CASGRGIEEKLFF | TGCGCCAGCGGCCGGGGGATCGAGGAAAAACTGTTTTTT
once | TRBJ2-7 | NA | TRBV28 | CASSFRYNEQYF | TGTGCCAGCAGTTTCCGGTATAACGAGCAGTACTTC
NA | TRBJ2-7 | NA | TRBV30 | CAWMGASEQYF | TGTGCCTGGATGGGGGCGTCCGAGCAGTACTTC
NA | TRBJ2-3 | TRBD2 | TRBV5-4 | CASSLDPSGGLTDTQYF | TGTGCCAGCAGCTTGGATCCTAGCGGGGGACTCACAGATACGCAGTATTTT
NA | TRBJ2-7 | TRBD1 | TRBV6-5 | CASSRQGSWYEQYF | TGTGCCAGCAGTAGACAGGGTTCGTGGTACGAGCAGTACTTC
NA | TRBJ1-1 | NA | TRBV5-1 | CASSKGNTEAFF | TGCGCCAGCAGCAAGGGGAATACTGAAGCTTTCTTT
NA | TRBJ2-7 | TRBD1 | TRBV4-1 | CASSHGPGQGVSYEQYF | TGCGCCAGCAGCCATGGACCGGGACAGGGGGTATCCTACGAGCAGTACTTC
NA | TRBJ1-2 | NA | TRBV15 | CATSSTGYYGYTF | TGTGCCACCAGCAGTACAGGGTACTATGGCTACACCTTC
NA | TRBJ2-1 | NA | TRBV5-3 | CARSGGTPYNEQFF | TGTGCCAGAAGCGGCGGGACTCCCTACAATGAGCAGTTCTTC
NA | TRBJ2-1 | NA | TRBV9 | CASSVAFGGSYNEQFF | TGTGCCAGCAGCGTAGCTTTCGGGGGCTCCTACAATGAGCAGTTCTTC
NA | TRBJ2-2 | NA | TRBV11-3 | CASSSRATNTGELFF | TGTGCCAGCTCCTCGCGTGCGACGAACACCGGGGAGCTGTTTTTT
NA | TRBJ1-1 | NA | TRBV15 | CATSRTQGTVNTEAFF | TGTGCCACCAGCAGAACACAAGGGACTGTCAACACTGAAGCTTTCTTT
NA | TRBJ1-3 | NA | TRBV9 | CASSQAQGGNTIYF | TGTGCCAGCAGTCAAGCCCAGGGTGGGAACACCATATATTTT
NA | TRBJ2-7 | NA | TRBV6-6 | CASSLGQEQYF | TGTGCCAGCAGTTTGGGGCAGGAGCAGTACTTC
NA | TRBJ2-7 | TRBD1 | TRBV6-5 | CASSYSGQGPEQYF | TGTGCCAGCAGTTACTCGGGACAGGGTCCCGAGCAGTACTTC
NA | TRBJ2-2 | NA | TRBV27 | CASSLSKGRTGELFF | TGTGCCAGCAGTTTGAGTAAGGGGAGGACCGGGGAGCTGTTTTTT
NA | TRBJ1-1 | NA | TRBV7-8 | CASSLDPGMNTEAFF | TGTGCCAGCAGCTTAGATCCAGGCATGAACACTGAAGCTTTCTTT
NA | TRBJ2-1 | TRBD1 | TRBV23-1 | CASSQSLDRKGYEQFF | TGCGCCAGCAGTCAATCATTGGACAGGAAAGGATATGAGCAGTTCTTC
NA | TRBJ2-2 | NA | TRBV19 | CASSFLGSSNTGELFF | TGTGCCAGTAGTTTTCTTGGGAGTTCTAACACCGGGGAGCTGTTTTTT
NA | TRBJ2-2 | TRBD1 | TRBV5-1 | CASSLGGQGNTGELFF | TGCGCCAGCAGCTTGGGTGGACAGGGGAACACCGGGGAGCTGTTTTTT